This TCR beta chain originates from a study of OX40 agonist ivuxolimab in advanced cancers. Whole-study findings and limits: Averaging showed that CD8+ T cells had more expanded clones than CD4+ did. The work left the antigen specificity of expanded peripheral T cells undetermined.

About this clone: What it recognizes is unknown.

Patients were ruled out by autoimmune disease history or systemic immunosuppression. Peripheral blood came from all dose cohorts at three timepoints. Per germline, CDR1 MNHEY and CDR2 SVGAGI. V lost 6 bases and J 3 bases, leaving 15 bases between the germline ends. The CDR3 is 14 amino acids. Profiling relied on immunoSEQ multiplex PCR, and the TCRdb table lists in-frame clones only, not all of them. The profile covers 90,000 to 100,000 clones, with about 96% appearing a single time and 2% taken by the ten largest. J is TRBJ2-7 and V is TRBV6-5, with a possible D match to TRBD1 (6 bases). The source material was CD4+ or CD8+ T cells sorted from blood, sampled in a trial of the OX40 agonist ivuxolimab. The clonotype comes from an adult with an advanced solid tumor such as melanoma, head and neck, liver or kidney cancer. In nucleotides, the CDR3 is TGTGCCAGCAGCCCCGGGACACTCTACTACGAGCAGTACTTC. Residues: CASSPGTLYYEQYF.